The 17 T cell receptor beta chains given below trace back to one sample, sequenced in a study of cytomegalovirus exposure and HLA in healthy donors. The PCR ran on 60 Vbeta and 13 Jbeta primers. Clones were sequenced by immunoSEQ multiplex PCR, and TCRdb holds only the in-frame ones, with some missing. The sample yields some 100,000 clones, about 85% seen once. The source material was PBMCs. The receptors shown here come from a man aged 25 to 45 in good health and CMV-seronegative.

DNA of the CDR3: TGTGCCAGCAGCACGGGACACTACAATGAGCAGTTCTTC. Translation gives CASSTGHYNEQFF. The chain couples TRBV7-9 to TRBJ2-1; D may be TRBD1 (6 bases). The V gene lost 5 bases and the J gene lost 3 bases, with 8 bases spanning the gap. CDR3 length equals 13 residues. Germline CDR1 reads SEHNR; CDR2 reads FQNEAQ (reference sequence). Based on the CDR3 plus reference TRBV7-9 and TRBJ2-1, the full variable domain is DTGVSQNPRHKITKRGQNVTFRCDPISEHNRLYWYRQTLGQGPEFLTYFQNEAQLEKSRLLSDRFSAERPKGSFSTLEIQRTEQGDSAMYLCASSTGHYNEQFFGPGTRLTVL.

The CDR3 is CASSLLVGLAGVREQFF. The CDR3 DNA follows: TGTGCCAGCAGTTTATTGGTTGGCCTAGCGGGAGTCAGGGAGCAGTTCTTC. This chain connects TRBV27 to TRBJ2-1; 10 bases align to TRBD2. The junction had 13 bases not matched to a gene; V was cut back by 1 base and J by 10 bases. The CDR3 runs to 17 residues. CDR1 and CDR2 (germline): MNHEY, SMNVEV (reference sequence).

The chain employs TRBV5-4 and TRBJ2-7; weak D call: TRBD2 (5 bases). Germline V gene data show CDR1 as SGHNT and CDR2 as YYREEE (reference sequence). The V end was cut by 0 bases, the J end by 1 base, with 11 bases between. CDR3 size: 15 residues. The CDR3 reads CASSLVGSVSYEQYF. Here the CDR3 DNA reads TGTGCCAGCAGCTTGGTAGGGAGTGTTTCCTACGAGCAGTACTTC.

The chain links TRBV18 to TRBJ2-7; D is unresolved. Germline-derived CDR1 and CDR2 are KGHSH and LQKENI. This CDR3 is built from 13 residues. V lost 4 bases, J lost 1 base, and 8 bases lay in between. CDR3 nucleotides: TGTGCCAGCTCACTTACCGGGTCCTACGAGCAGTACTTC. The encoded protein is CASSLTGSYEQYF. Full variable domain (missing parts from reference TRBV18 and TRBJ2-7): NAGVMQNPRHLVRRRGQEARLRCSPMKGHSHVYWYRQLPEEGLKFMVYLQKENIIDESGMPKERFSAEFPKEGPSILRIQQVVRGDSAAYFCASSLTGSYEQYFGPGTRLTVT.

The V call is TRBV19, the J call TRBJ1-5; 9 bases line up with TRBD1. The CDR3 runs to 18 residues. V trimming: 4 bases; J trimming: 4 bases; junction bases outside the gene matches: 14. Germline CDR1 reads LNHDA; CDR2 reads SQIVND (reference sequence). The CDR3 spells CASSTSGTGTNRNQPQHF. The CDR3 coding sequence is TGTGCCAGTAGTACCTCCGGGACAGGGACGAATAGGAATCAGCCCCAGCATTTT. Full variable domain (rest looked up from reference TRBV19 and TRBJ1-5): DGGITQSPKYLFRKEGQNVTLSCEQNLNHDAMYWYRQDPGQGLRLIYYSQIVNDFQKGDIAEGYSVSREKKESFPLTVTSAQKNPTAFYLCASSTSGTGTNRNQPQHFGDGTRLSIL.

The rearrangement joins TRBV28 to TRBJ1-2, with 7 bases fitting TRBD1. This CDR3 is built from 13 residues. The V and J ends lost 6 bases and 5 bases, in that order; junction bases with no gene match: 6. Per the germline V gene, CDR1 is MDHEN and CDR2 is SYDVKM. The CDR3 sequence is CASSSGQEYGYTF. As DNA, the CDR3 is TGTGCCAGCAGCTCCGGACAGGAATATGGCTACACCTTC.

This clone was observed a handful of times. Written as DNA, the CDR3 is TGTGCCAGCAGTGAGTATACCGGGGATCAGCCCCAGCATTTT. Protein: CASSEYTGDQPQHF. The chain has TRBV2 and TRBJ1-5, with no clear D. V gave up 3 bases and J gave up 5 bases, with 11 bases separating them. The CDR3 has 14 residues. The V gene's germline CDR1 is SNHLY and CDR2 FYNNEI.

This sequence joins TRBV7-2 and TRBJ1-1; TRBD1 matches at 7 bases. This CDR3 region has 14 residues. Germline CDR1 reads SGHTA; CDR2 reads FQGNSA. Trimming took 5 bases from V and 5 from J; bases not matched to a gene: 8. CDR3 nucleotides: TGTGCCAGCAGCCCGCAGGGGGTAGAGACTGAAGCTTTCTTT. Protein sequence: CASSPQGVETEAFF.

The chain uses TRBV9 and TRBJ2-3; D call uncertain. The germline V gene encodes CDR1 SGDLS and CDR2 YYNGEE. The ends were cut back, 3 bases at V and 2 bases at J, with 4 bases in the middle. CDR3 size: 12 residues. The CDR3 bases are TGTGCCAGCAGCGCCCACACAGATACGCAGTATTTT. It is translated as CASSAHTDTQYF.

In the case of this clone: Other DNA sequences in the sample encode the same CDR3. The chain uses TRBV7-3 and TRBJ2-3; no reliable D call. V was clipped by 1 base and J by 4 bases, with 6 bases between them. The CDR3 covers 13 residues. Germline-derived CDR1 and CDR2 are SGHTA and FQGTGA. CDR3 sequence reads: CASSLMAADTQYF. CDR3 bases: TGTGCCAGCAGCTTAATGGCGGCAGATACGCAGTATTTT.

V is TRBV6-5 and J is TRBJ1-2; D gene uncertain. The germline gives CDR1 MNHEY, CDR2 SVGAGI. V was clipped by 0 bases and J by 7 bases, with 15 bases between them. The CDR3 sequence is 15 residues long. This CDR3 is CASSYSRVPSVGYTF. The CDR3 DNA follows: TGTGCCAGCAGTTACTCACGGGTTCCTTCCGTTGGCTACACCTTC.

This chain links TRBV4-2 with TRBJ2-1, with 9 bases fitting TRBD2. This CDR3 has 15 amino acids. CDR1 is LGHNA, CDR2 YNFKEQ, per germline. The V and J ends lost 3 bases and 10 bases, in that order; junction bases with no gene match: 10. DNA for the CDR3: TGTGCCAGCAGCCAGGAACCAGCGGGAGGAAAAGAGCAGTTCTTC. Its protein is CASSQEPAGGKEQFF.

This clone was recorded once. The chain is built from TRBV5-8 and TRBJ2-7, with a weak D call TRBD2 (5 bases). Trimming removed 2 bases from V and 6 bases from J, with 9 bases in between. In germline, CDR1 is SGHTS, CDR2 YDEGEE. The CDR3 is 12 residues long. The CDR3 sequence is CASSFLAPEQYF. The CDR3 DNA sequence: TGTGCCAGCAGCTTCCTAGCACCCGAGCAGTACTTC.

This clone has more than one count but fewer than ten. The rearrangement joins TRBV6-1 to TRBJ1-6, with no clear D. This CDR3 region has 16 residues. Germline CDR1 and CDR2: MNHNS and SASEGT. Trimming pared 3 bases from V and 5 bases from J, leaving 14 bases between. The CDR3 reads CASSDLGGLNNSPLHF. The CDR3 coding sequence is TGTGCCAGCAGTGACCTTGGAGGTCTCAATAATTCACCCCTCCACTTT.

Written as DNA, the CDR3 is TGTGCCAGCAGTTCCGTTGGGGCAGGGCCCTATGGCTACACCTTC. It yields the protein CASSSVGAGPYGYTF. V is TRBV28 and J is TRBJ1-2; a possible D gene is TRBD1 (5 bases). The CDR3 contains 15 residues. The germline V gene encodes CDR1 MDHEN and CDR2 SYDVKM. V was shortened by 4 bases and J by 4 bases, with 16 bases between the two germline ends.

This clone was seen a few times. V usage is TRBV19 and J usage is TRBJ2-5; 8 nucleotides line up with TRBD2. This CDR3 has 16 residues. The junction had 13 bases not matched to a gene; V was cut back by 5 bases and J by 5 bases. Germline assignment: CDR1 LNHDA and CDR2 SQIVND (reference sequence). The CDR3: CASSPRGAGDEETQYF. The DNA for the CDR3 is TGTGCCAGTAGTCCCCGGGGAGCGGGAGATGAGGAGACCCAGTACTTC. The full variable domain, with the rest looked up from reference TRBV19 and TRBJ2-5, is DGGITQSPKYLFRKEGQNVTLSCEQNLNHDAMYWYRQDPGQGLRLIYYSQIVNDFQKGDIAEGYSVSREKKESFPLTVTSAQKNPTAFYLCASSPRGAGDEETQYFGPGTRLLVL.

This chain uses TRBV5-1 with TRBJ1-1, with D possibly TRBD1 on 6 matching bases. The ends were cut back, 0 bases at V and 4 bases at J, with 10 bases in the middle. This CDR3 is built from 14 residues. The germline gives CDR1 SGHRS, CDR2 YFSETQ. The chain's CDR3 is CASSLAGDGTEAFF. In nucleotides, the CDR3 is TGCGCCAGCAGCTTGGCAGGGGATGGCACTGAAGCTTTCTTT.